The 5 T cell receptor beta chains presented below share a single source sample, sequenced in a study of glioma-infiltrating T cells after dendritic cell vaccination. TCRdb's copy holds only in-frame clones and misses some; the assay was immunoSEQ multiplex PCR. This sample has about 90,000 clones, with about four fifths found just once. As to time point: after dendritic cell vaccination, including at tumor progression/relapse. The sequenced sample was blood, obtained after dendritic cell vaccination. These receptor sequences come from a human donor with glioblastoma.

This chain joins TRBV27 and TRBJ1-4; D unclear. The CDR3 consists of 17 residues. The V gene's germline CDR1 is MNHEY and CDR2 SMNVEV (reference sequence). V lost 3 bases to trimming and J lost 7 bases, with 21 bases between them. CDR3 amino acids: CASSLTLAAGLLEKLFF. As DNA, the CDR3 is TGTGCCAGCAGTTTGACCCTTGCTGCGGGCCTTCTTGAAAAACTGTTTTTT.

This rearrangement joins TRBV27 to TRBJ2-5; 12 nucleotides align to TRBD1. The CDR3 contains 14 residues. Trimming at V came to 5 bases and at J to 7 bases, leaving 5 bases not matched to a gene. Germline V gene sequence: CDR1 MNHEY, CDR2 SMNVEV (reference sequence). CDR3 in DNA: TGTGCCAGCAGTCCGGGACAGGGGGCCGGGACCCAGTACTTC. Protein sequence: CASSPGQGAGTQYF.

This chain uses TRBV4-3 with TRBJ2-3, with D possibly being TRBD1 (6 bases). The CDR3 has 16 residues. Germline V gene sequence: CDR1 LGHNA, CDR2 YSLEER. The V end lost 1 base, the J end lost 0 bases, and 11 bases lay between the germline ends. The CDR3 protein is CASSQGSTGSTDTQYF. In nucleotides, the CDR3 is TGCGCCAGCAGCCAAGGATCGACAGGCAGCACAGATACGCAGTATTTT.

This chain links TRBV7-2 with TRBJ2-1; 13 bases are a match to TRBD2. Losses at the gene ends were 5 bases for V and 5 bases for J; bases not matched to a gene: 15. CDR1 and CDR2 (germline): SGHTA, FQGNSA. The CDR3 is 19 residues long. The CDR3 bases are TGTGCCAGCAGCACCCGCCCCGCAAAGACTAGCGGGGGGAACAATGAGCAGTTCTTC. Its translation is CASSTRPAKTSGGNNEQFF. Full variable domain (missing parts from reference TRBV7-2 and TRBJ2-1): GAGVSQSPSNKVTEKGKDVELRCDPISGHTALYWYRQSLGQGLEFLIYFQGNSAPDKSGLPSDRFSAERTGGSVSTLTIQRTQQEDSAVYLCASSTRPAKTSGGNNEQFFGPGTRLTVL.

The chain joins TRBV11-2 to TRBJ2-2, with 8 bases identical to TRBD1. The trim removed 4 bases at V and 6 bases at J, leaving 7 bases unmatched. This CDR3 spans 15 amino acids. Per germline, CDR1 SGHAT and CDR2 FQNNGV. The CDR3, as DNA: TGTGCCAGCAGCTCCGGACAGGGCATTGCCGGGGAGCTGTTTTTT. Encoded protein: CASSSGQGIAGELFF.